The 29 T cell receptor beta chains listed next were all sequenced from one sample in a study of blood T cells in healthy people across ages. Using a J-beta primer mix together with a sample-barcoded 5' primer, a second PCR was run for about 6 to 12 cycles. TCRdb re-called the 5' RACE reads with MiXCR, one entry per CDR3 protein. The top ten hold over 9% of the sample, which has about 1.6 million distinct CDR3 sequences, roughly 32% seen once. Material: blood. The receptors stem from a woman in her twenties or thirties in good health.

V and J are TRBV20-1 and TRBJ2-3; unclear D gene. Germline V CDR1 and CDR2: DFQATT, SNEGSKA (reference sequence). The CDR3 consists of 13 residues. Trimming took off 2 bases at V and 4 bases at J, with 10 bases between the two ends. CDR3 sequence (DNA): TGCAGTGCTAGAAATCAATTGGCAGATACGCAGTATTTT. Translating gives CSARNQLADTQYF.

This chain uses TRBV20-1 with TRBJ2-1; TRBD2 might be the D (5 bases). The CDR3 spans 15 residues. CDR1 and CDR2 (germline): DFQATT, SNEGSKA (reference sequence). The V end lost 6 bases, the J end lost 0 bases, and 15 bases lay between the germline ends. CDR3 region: CSATGRGSSYNEQFF. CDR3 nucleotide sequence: TGCAGTGCAACTGGGAGAGGGAGCTCCTACAATGAGCAGTTCTTC.

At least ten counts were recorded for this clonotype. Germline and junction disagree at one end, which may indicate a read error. The CDR3 sequence: CASSLGAASSYEQYF. In DNA, the CDR3 is TGCGCCAGCAGCTTGGGTGCGGCCAGCTCCTACGAGCAGTACTTC. The V call is TRBV27, the J call TRBJ2-7, with D hard to call. Per the germline V gene, CDR1 is MNHEY and CDR2 is SMNVEV (reference sequence). The length of the CDR3 is 15 residues.

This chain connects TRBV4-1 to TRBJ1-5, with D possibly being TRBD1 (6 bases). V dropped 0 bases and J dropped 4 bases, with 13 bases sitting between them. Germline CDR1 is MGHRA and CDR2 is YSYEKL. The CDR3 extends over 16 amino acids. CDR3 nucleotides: TGCGCCAGCAGCCAAGAGGGGCACAGGGAAAATCAGCCCCAGCATTTT. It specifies CASSQEGHRENQPQHF.

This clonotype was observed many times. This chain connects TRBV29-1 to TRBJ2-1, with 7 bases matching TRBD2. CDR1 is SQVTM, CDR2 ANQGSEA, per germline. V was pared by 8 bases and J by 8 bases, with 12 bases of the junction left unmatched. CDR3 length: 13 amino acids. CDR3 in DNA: TGCAGCTTAAGACCTAGCGGACCATATGAGCAGTTCTTC. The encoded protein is CSLRPSGPYEQFF.

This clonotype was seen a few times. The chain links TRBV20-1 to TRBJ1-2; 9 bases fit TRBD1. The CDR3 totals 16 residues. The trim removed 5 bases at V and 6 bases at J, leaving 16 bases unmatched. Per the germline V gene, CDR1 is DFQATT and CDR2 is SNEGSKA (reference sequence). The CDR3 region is CSASGTGNFFGHGYTF. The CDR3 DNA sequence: TGCAGTGCTTCGGGGACAGGGAATTTTTTCGGGCATGGCTACACCTTC.

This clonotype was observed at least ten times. The CDR3 loop is CASRSPGLAGEDTQYF. The CDR3 DNA reads as TGTGCCAGCAGATCCCCGGGACTAGCGGGAGAGGATACGCAGTATTTT. J is TRBJ2-3 and V is TRBV7-9, with 14 bases matching TRBD2. The CDR3 extends over 16 amino acids. Germline CDR1 reads SEHNR; CDR2 reads FQNEAQ (reference sequence). V trimming: 6 bases; J trimming: 6 bases; junction bases outside the gene matches: 8.

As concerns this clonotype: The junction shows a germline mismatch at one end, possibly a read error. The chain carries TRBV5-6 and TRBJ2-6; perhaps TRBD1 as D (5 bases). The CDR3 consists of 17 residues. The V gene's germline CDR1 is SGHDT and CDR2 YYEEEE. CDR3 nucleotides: TGTGCCAGCATGATCCAGGGTCCAGTCTCTGGGGCCAACGTCCGGACTTTC. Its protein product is CASMIQGPVSGANVRTF.

In DNA, the CDR3 is TGCAGTGCTAACCAACTAGCGGGGCAAAAGGATACGCAGTATTTT. Encoded protein: CSANQLAGQKDTQYF. The rearrangement uses TRBV20-1 and TRBJ2-3; 10 bases map to TRBD2. Germline loops: CDR1 DFQATT, CDR2 SNEGSKA (reference sequence). This CDR3 has 15 amino acids. The trim removed 4 bases at V and 6 bases at J, leaving 10 bases unmatched.

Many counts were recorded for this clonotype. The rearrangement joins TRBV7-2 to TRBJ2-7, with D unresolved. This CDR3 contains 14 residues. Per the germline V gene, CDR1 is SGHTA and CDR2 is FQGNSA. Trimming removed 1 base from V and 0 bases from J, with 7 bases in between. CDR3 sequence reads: CASSLGRYSYEQYF. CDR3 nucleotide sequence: TGTGCCAGCAGCTTAGGGCGATACTCCTACGAGCAGTACTTC.

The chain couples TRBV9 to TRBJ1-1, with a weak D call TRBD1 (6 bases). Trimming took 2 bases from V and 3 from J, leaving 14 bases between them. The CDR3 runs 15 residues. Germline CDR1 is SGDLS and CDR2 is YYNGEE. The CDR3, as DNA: TGTGCCAGCAGCGTGGAAGGGGGTGGAGACACTGAAGCTTTCTTT. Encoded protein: CASSVEGGGDTEAFF.

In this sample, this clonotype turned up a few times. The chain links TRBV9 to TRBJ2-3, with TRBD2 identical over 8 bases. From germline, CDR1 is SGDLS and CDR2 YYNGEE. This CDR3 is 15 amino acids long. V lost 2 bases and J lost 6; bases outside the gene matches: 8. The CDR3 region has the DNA TGTGCCAGCAGCGTTGACCCGGGAGGGACGGATACGCAGTATTTT. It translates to CASSVDPGGTDTQYF.

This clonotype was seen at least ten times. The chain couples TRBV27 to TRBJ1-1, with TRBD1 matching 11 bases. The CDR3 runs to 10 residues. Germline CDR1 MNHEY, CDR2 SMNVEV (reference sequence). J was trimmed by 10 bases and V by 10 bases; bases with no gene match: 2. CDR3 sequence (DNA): TGTGCCACCGGGACAGGGGGAGCTTTCTTT. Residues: CATGTGGAFF.

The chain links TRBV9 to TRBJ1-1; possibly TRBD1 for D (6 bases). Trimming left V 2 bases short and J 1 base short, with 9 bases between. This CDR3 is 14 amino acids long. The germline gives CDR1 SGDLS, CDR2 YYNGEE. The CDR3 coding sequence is TGTGCCAGCAGCGTGGGACAACAGAACACTGAAGCTTTCTTT. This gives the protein CASSVGQQNTEAFF.

Here the CDR3 reads CSAFLGDTQYF. CDR3 DNA: TGCAGTGCTTTCCTCGGGGATACGCAGTATTTT. The chain joins TRBV20-1 to TRBJ2-3, with no clear D. The germline gives CDR1 DFQATT, CDR2 SNEGSKA (reference sequence). V dropped 5 bases and J dropped 6 bases, with 9 bases sitting between them. The CDR3 is 11 amino acids.

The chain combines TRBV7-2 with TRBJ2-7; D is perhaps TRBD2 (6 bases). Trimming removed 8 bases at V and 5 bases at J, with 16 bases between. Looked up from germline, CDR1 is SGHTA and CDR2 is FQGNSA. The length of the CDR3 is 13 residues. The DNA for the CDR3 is TGTGCCAGCGGCAGGTACGGGAGCCACGAGCAGTACTTC. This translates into CASGRYGSHEQYF.

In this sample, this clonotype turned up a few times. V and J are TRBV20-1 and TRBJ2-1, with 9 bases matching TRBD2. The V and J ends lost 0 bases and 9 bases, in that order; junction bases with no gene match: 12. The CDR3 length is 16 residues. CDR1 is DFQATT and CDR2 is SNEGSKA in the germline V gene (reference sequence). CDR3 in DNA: TGCAGTGCTAGAGATCCAGGGCGGGGGGGCTTTTTTGAGCAGTTCTTC. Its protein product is CSARDPGRGGFFEQFF.

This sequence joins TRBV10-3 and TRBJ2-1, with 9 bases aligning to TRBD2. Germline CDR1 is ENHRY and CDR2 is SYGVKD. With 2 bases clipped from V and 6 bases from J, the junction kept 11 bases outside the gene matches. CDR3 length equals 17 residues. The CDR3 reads CAISESMAGGFLNEQFF. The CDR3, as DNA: TGTGCCATCAGTGAGAGCATGGCGGGGGGGTTCCTCAATGAGCAGTTCTTC.

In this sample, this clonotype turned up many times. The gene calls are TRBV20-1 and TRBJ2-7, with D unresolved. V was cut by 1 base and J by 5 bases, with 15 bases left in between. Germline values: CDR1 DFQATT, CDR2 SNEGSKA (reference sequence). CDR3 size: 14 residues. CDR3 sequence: CSARGQTQRDEQYF. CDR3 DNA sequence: TGCAGTGCTAGAGGGCAGACTCAAAGGGACGAGCAGTACTTC.

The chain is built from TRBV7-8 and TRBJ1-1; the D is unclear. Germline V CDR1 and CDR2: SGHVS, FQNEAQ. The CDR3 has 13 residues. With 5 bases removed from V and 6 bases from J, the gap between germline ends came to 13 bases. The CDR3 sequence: CASSRSAEPEAFF. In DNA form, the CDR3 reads TGTGCCAGCAGCCGATCAGCAGAACCTGAAGCTTTCTTT.

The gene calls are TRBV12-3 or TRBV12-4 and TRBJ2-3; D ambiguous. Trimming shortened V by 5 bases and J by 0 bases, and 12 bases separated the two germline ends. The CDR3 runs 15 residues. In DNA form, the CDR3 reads TGTGCCAGCAGTGAGACTGGCCTAAGCACAGATACGCAGTATTTT. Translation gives CASSETGLSTDTQYF.

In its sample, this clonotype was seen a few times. This CDR3 is CASSAAGQGAYEQYF. DNA for the CDR3: TGCGCCAGCAGCGCGGCGGGACAGGGGGCCTACGAGCAGTACTTC. The chain couples TRBV5-1 to TRBJ2-7; 11 bases fit TRBD1. This CDR3 has 15 residues. Germline CDR1 is SGHRS and CDR2 is YFSETQ. J was trimmed by 2 bases and V by 4 bases; bases with no gene match: 5.

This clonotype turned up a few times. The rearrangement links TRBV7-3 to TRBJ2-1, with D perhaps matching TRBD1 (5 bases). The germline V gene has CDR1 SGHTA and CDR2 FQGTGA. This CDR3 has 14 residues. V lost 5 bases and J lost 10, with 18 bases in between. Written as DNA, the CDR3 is TGTGCCAGCAGCCGCCGTAGTGACAGTCCGGAGCAGTTCTTC. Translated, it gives CASSRRSDSPEQFF. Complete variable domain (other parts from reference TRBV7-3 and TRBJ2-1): GAGVSQTPSNKVTEKGKYVELRCDPISGHTALYWYRQSLGQGPEFLIYFQGTGAADDSGLPNDRFFAVRPEGSVSTLKIQRTERGDSAVYLCASSRRSDSPEQFFGPGTRLTVL.

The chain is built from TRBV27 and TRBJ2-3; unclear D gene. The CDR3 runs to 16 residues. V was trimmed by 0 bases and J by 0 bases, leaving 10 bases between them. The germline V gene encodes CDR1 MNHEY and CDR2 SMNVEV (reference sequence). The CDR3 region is CASSLSIRASTDTQYF. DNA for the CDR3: TGTGCCAGCAGTTTATCCATCCGCGCTAGCACAGATACGCAGTATTTT.

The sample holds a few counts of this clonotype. CDR3 region: CASSWATLQETQYF. As DNA, the CDR3 is TGCGCCAGCAGCTGGGCAACCTTACAAGAGACCCAGTACTTC. This rearrangement joins TRBV5-1 to TRBJ2-5, with unresolved D. Germline CDR1 SGHRS, CDR2 YFSETQ. The V and J ends lost 3 bases and 2 bases respectively, with 11 bases between them. This CDR3 comprises 14 residues.

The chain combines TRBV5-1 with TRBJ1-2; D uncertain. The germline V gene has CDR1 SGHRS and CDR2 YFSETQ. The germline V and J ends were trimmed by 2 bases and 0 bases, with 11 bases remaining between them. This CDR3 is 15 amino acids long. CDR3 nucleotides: TGCGCCAGCAGCTTCGGGGTTGTCACTAACTATGGCTACACCTTC. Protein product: CASSFGVVTNYGYTF.

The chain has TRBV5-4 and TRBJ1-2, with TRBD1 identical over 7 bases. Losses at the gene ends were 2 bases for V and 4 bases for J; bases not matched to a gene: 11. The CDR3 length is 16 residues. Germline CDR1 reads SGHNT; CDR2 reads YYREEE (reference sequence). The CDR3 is CASSFPGTAQPYGYTF. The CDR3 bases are TGTGCCAGCAGCTTTCCTGGGACAGCACAGCCCTATGGCTACACCTTC. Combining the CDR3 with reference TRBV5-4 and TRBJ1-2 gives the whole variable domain ETGVTQSPTHLIKTRGQQVTLRCSSQSGHNTVSWYQQALGQGPQFIFQYYREEENGRGNFPPRFSGLQFPNYSSELNVNALELDDSALYLCASSFPGTAQPYGYTFGSGTRLTVV.

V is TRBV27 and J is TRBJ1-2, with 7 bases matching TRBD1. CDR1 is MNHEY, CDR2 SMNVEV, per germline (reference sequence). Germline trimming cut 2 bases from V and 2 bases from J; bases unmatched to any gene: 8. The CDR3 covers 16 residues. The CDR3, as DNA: TGTGCCAGCAGTTTAATGTCCCCAGGGGGGAACTATGGCTACACCTTC. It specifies CASSLMSPGGNYGYTF.

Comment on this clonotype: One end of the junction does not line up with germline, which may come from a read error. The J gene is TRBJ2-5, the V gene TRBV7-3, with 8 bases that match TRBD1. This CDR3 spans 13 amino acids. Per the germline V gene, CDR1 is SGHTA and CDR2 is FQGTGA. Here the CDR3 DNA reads TGTGACAGCAGTCAGGGGGCGAGGGAGACCCAGTACTTC. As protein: CDSSQGARETQYF. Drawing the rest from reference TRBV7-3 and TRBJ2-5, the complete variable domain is GAGVSQTPSNKVTEKGKYVELRCDPISGHTALYWYRQSLGQGPEFLIYFQGTGAADDSGLPNDRFFAVRPEGSVSTLKIQRTERGDSAVYLCDSSQGARETQYFGPGTRLLVL.